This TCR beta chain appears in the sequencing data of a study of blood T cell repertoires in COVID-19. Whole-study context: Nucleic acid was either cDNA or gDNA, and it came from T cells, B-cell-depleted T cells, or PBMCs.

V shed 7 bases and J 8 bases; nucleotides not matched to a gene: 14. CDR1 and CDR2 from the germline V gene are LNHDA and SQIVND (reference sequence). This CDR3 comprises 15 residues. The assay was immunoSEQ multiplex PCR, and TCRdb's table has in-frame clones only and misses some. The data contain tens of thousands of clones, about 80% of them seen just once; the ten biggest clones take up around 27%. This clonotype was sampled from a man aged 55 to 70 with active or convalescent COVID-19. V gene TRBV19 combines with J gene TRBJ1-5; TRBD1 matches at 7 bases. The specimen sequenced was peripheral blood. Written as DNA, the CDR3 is TGTGCCAGTACCATCACAGGGGCCCCTAGGGAGCCCCAGCATTTT. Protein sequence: CASTITGAPREPQHF.